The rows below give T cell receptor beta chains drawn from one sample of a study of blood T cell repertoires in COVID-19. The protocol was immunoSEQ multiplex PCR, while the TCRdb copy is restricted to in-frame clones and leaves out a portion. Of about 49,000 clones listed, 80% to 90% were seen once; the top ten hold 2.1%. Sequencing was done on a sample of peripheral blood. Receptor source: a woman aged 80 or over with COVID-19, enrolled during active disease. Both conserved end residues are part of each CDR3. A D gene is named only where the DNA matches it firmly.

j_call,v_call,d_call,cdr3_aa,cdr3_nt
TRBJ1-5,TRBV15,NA,CATSRDGGLDQPQHF,TGTGCCACCAGCAGAGATGGAGGGTTAGATCAGCCCCAGCATTTT
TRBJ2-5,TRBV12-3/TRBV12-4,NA,CASRSRLKTQYF,TGTGCCAGCAGATCCAGGTTGAAGACCCAGTACTTC
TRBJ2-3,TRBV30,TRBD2,CAWSQSAGVTDTQYF,TGTGCCTGGAGTCAATCAGCGGGGGTTACAGATACGCAGTATTTT
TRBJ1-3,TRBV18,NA,CASSLQGHSGNTIYF,TGTGCCAGCTCACTTCAGGGACACTCTGGAAACACCATATATTTT
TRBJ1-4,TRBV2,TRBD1,CASSLQGAEEKLFF,TGTGCCAGCAGCCTACAGGGGGCTGAGGAAAAACTGTTTTTT
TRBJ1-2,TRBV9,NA,CASSARVDANYGYTF,TGTGCCAGCAGCGCCAGGGTGGACGCTAACTATGGCTACACCTTC
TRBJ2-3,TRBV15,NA,CATSRARTVITDTQYF,TGTGCCACCAGCAGAGCTAGGACAGTAATCACAGATACGCAGTATTTT
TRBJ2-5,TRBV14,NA,CASSQDWRETQYF,TGTGCCAGCAGCCAAGATTGGAGAGAGACCCAGTACTTC
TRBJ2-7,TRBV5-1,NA,CASSLAERLSSYEQYF,TGCGCCAGCAGCTTGGCCGAGCGTCTGAGCTCCTACGAGCAGTACTTC
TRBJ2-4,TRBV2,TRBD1,CASSPGQGKNIQYF,TGTGCCAGCAGTCCGGGACAGGGGAAAAACATTCAGTACTTC
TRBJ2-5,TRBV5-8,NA,CASSLRETQYF,TGTGCCAGCAGCTTGCGGGAGACCCAGTACTTC